A single sample gave rise to the 16 T cell receptor beta chains below, sequenced in a study of blood T cell repertoires in COVID-19. The assay was immunoSEQ multiplex PCR, and TCRdb's table has in-frame clones only and misses some. The data contain tens of thousands of clones, over 80% of them seen just once; the ten biggest clones take up about 5.7%. Sample: peripheral blood. Receptor source: a man aged 45-60 years with active COVID-19.

V and J are TRBV19 and TRBJ1-1; tentatively, D is TRBD1 (5 bases). The CDR3 contains 15 residues. Germline lookup yields CDR1 LNHDA and CDR2 SQIVND (reference sequence). Trimming left V 6 bases short and J 2 bases short, with 16 bases between. The CDR3, as DNA: TGTGCCAGTAGCGGCGGGTGGAGGGGAAACACTGAAGCTTTCTTT. Translation: CASSGGWRGNTEAFF.

The chain has TRBV25-1 and TRBJ1-3; no definite D call. V dropped 8 bases and J dropped 2 bases, with 7 bases sitting between them. Per the germline V gene, CDR1 is MGHDK and CDR2 is SYGVNS. This CDR3 has 12 residues. The CDR3: CASARTGNTIYF. CDR3 sequence (DNA): TGTGCCAGCGCTAGGACTGGAAACACCATATATTTT.

The J gene is TRBJ2-3, the V gene TRBV5-1, with 12 nucleotides matching TRBD1. With 3 bases clipped from V and 4 bases from J, the junction kept 9 bases outside the gene matches. This CDR3 is 17 amino acids long. Per germline, CDR1 SGHRS and CDR2 YFSETQ. CDR3 residues: CASSSRGTGGSADTQYF. The CDR3 nucleotides read TGCGCCAGCAGCTCCCGCGGGACAGGGGGCTCTGCAGATACGCAGTATTTT.

J is TRBJ2-1 and V is TRBV5-1; D not certain. The CDR3 consists of 11 residues. V was pared by 4 bases and J by 8 bases, with 7 bases between. Germline V gene sequence: CDR1 SGHRS, CDR2 YFSETQ. Here the CDR3 DNA reads TGCGCCAGCAGCCTCGAGGATGAGCAGTTCTTC. This sequence encodes CASSLEDEQFF.

CDR3 coding DNA: TGTGCCAGCAGCTTACTTGAGGGACAGGGGGAGAGTGGCTACACCTTC. This translates into CASSLLEGQGESGYTF. This chain joins TRBV11-2 and TRBJ1-2, with 11 bases matching TRBD1. Germline assignment: CDR1 SGHAT and CDR2 FQNNGV. Trimming at V came to 2 bases and at J to 7 bases, leaving 9 bases not matched to a gene. There are 16 residues in the CDR3.

This chain connects TRBV12-5 to TRBJ2-6; TRBD1 matches at 9 bases. With 6 bases clipped from V and 0 bases from J, the junction kept 9 bases outside the gene matches. Germline V gene data show CDR1 as LGHNT and CDR2 as FRNRAP. The CDR3 extends over 18 amino acids. The CDR3 DNA reads as TGTGCTAGTGGGGAAGGGACAGGGTGGGACTCTGGGGCCAACGTCCTGACTTTC. As protein: CASGEGTGWDSGANVLTF.

This clone was observed a few times. This rearrangement joins TRBV7-9 to TRBJ2-1, with 7 bases that match TRBD2. This CDR3 region has 16 residues. Per the germline V gene, CDR1 is SEHNR and CDR2 is FQNEAQ (reference sequence). Trimming at V came to 4 bases and at J to 0 bases, leaving 6 bases not matched to a gene. CDR3 bases: TGTGCCAGCAGCTATCCGGGACTAAGCTCCTACAATGAGCAGTTCTTC. Translated, it gives CASSYPGLSSYNEQFF.

This chain connects TRBV14 to TRBJ2-2; 9 bases are a match to TRBD1. Germline CDR1 is SGHDN and CDR2 is FVKESK. The CDR3 length is 15 residues. Germline trimming cut 2 bases from V and 6 bases from J; bases unmatched to any gene: 4. Here the CDR3 reads CASSQPGQGSGELFF. The CDR3 DNA is TGTGCCAGCAGCCAACCGGGACAGGGATCCGGGGAGCTGTTTTTT.

The gene calls are TRBV13 and TRBJ2-7; 12 nucleotides align to TRBD2. CDR3 length equals 17 residues. Germline V gene lookup returns CDR1 PRHDT and CDR2 FYEKMQ (reference sequence). Trimming removed 2 bases from V and 2 bases from J; junction bases left unmatched: 7. For the CDR3, the DNA is TGTGCCAGCAGCTTAACTAGCGGGAGGACGGGGGCCTACGAGCAGTACTTC. It is translated as CASSLTSGRTGAYEQYF.

V gene TRBV28 combines with J gene TRBJ1-2; tentative D call: TRBD1 (6 bases). The V gene lost 5 bases and the J gene lost 7 bases, with 17 bases spanning the gap. The germline V gene encodes CDR1 MDHEN and CDR2 SYDVKM. The CDR3 consists of 14 residues. In nucleotides, the CDR3 is TGTGCCAGCAGTCCCCAGGGGATTGTTAGTGGCTACACCTTC. It codes for CASSPQGIVSGYTF.

This clone was detected ten times or more. The chain recombines TRBV28 with TRBJ1-1; 9 bases match TRBD1. The CDR3 covers 14 residues. Germline loops: CDR1 MDHEN, CDR2 SYDVKM. V lost 4 bases to trimming and J lost 4 bases; unmatched junction nucleotides: 4. CDR3 coding DNA: TGTGCCAGCAGTTGGAGGACAGGGGTCACTGAAGCTTTCTTT. Translating gives CASSWRTGVTEAFF.

The chain recombines TRBV6-5 with TRBJ1-6; no reliable D call. Trimming shortened V by 7 bases and J by 0 bases, and 10 bases separated the two germline ends. This CDR3 contains 15 residues. Germline CDR1 MNHEY, CDR2 SVGAGI. This CDR3 reads CASKEGSSYNSPLHF. The CDR3 nucleotides are TGTGCCAGCAAGGAGGGTAGCTCCTATAATTCACCCCTCCACTTT.

This sequence joins TRBV19 and TRBJ2-5, with TRBD1 matching over 7 bases. V shed 4 bases and J 5 bases; nucleotides not matched to a gene: 7. The length of the CDR3 is 14 residues. In germline, CDR1 is LNHDA, CDR2 SQIVND (reference sequence). The CDR3 here is CASSNRGSGETQYF. Written as DNA, the CDR3 is TGTGCCAGTAGTAACAGGGGTTCTGGGGAGACCCAGTACTTC.

The V and J genes are TRBV10-2 and TRBJ2-2; D remains ambiguous. The CDR3 spans 13 residues. CDR1 and CDR2 from the germline V gene are WSHSY and SAAADI. V was cut by 4 bases and J by 1 base, with 4 bases left in between. The CDR3 is CASSGLNTGELFF. Here the CDR3 DNA reads TGCGCCAGCAGTGGGCTGAACACCGGGGAGCTGTTTTTT.

This clone was recorded only once. This chain uses TRBV5-1 with TRBJ2-6; D gene unclear. CDR1 and CDR2 from the germline V gene are SGHRS and YFSETQ. CDR3 length: 16 amino acids. Trimming pared 1 base from V and 4 bases from J, leaving 12 bases between. The CDR3 sequence is CASSLYSSLGANVLTF. CDR3 nucleotides: TGCGCCAGCAGCTTGTACTCCTCCTTGGGGGCCAACGTCCTGACTTTC. The full variable domain, rest sourced from reference TRBV5-1 and TRBJ2-6, is KAGVTQTPRYLIKTRGQQVTLSCSPISGHRSVSWYQQTPGQGLQFLFEYFSETQRNKGNFPGRFSGRQFSNSRSEMNVSTLELGDSALYLCASSLYSSLGANVLTFGAGSRLTVL.

The chain recombines TRBV11-2 with TRBJ1-2; 7 positions agree with TRBD1. The CDR3 sequence is 14 residues long. J lost 2 bases, V lost 0 bases, and 0 bases had no gene match. Germline CDR1 SGHAT, CDR2 FQNNGV. The CDR3 loop reads CASSLDRGNYGYTF. DNA for the CDR3: TGTGCCAGCAGCTTAGACAGGGGGAACTATGGCTACACCTTC.